One and the same sample provided the 10 T cell receptor beta chains below, sequenced in a study of blood T cell repertoires in COVID-19. Profiling relied on immunoSEQ multiplex PCR, and the TCRdb table lists in-frame clones only, not all of them. The sample records around 140,000 clones, around 84% being singletons. The sample consisted of PBMCs or T cells enriched from blood (not recorded which). These receptors all come from a man aged 40-49 years with acute COVID-19.

This clone came up a few times. The chain recombines TRBV28 with TRBJ1-2, with 9 bases matching TRBD1. Germline CDR1 is MDHEN and CDR2 is SYDVKM. V lost 4 bases to trimming and J lost 8 bases; unmatched junction nucleotides: 8. CDR3 size: 14 residues. CDR3 loop: CASSSPDRGEGYTF. CDR3 nucleotides: TGTGCCAGCAGTTCACCGGACAGGGGTGAGGGCTACACCTTC.

DNA for the CDR3: TGTGCCAGCAGTTACTCGAAGAGTGAGCAGTACTTC. This sequence encodes CASSYSKSEQYF. The chain couples TRBV6-6 to TRBJ2-7, with unresolved D. Germline CDR1 MNHNY, CDR2 SVGAGI (reference sequence). Deletions cut 0 bases from V and 7 bases from J, with 7 bases between. The CDR3 is made up of 12 amino acids.

The chain uses TRBV28 and TRBJ2-3, with 8 bases identical to TRBD2. The CDR3 totals 16 residues. Germline V gene lookup returns CDR1 MDHEN and CDR2 SYDVKM. The V gene end was trimmed by 6 bases and the J gene end by 2 bases; junction bases not matched to a gene: 10. The CDR3 nucleotides read TGTGCCAGCAGCCGCGGACTAGCTGACTTCACAGATACGCAGTATTTT. Protein product: CASSRGLADFTDTQYF.

V and J are TRBV4-1 and TRBJ2-3, with 7 bases lining up with TRBD2. Germline V gene lookup returns CDR1 MGHRA and CDR2 YSYEKL. The CDR3 totals 14 residues. The V and J ends lost 4 bases and 5 bases, in that order; junction bases with no gene match: 6. CDR3: CASSPGGGEDTQYF. CDR3 in DNA: TGCGCCAGCAGCCCCGGGGGAGGGGAAGATACGCAGTATTTT.

The gene calls are TRBV7-9 and TRBJ2-1; 10 bases line up with TRBD2. CDR1 and CDR2 from the germline V gene are SEHNR and FQNEAQ (reference sequence). V shed 5 bases and J 0 bases; nucleotides not matched to a gene: 13. The CDR3 covers 19 residues. The DNA of the CDR3 is TGTGCCAGCAGCACTCCGGGGGGGACTAGCGTGAGCTCCTACAATGAGCAGTTCTTC. This translates into CASSTPGGTSVSSYNEQFF.

The CDR3 sequence is CASIRTGATGELFF. The CDR3 bases are TGTGCCAGCATTCGGACAGGGGCGACCGGGGAGCTGTTTTTT. The gene calls are TRBV2 and TRBJ2-2; 9 bases fit TRBD1. The CDR3 sequence is 14 residues long. CDR1 and CDR2 (germline): SNHLY, FYNNEI. The J segment lost 5 bases and the V segment lost 7 bases, leaving 5 bases of the junction unmatched.

This clone occurred a few times. The chain combines TRBV6-5 with TRBJ1-2, with a tentative D call TRBD1 (6 bases). Germline CDR1 MNHEY, CDR2 SVGAGI. Trimming removed 8 bases from V and 3 bases from J, with 16 bases in between. There are 14 residues in the CDR3. The CDR3 loop is CASFPRAGDYGYTF. For the CDR3, the DNA is TGTGCCAGCTTTCCCCGGGCAGGGGACTATGGCTACACCTTC.

This chain links TRBV3-1 (or the pseudogene TRBV3-2) with TRBJ2-7; the D gene is possibly TRBD1 (5 bases). Germline loops: CDR1 LGHDT, CDR2 YNNKEL (reference sequence). The CDR3 is made up of 15 amino acids. V lost 4 bases, J lost 3 bases, and 16 bases lay in between. The CDR3 loop is CASSRFRQTLYEQYF. In DNA form, the CDR3 reads TGTGCCAGCAGCCGCTTTCGACAGACCCTCTACGAGCAGTACTTC.

The V and J genes are TRBV11-3 and TRBJ2-1; 8 nucleotides line up with TRBD1. The CDR3 has 15 residues. V was pared by 4 bases and J by 8 bases, with 10 bases of the junction left unmatched. The germline V gene has CDR1 SGHNT and CDR2 YENEEA. As DNA, the CDR3 is TGTGCCAGCAGCTACGACAGGGGTGGGGGCGATGAGCAGTTCTTC. The encoded protein is CASSYDRGGGDEQFF.

V and J are TRBV28 and TRBJ1-1; possible D gene TRBD1, 6 bases. Germline assignment: CDR1 MDHEN and CDR2 SYDVKM. This CDR3 has 15 residues. Deletions cut 2 bases from V and 5 bases from J, with 15 bases between. The CDR3 region has the DNA TGTGCCAGCAGTTTAATGGGGGCTCCTCAGACTGAAGCTTTCTTT. Translated, it gives CASSLMGAPQTEAFF.